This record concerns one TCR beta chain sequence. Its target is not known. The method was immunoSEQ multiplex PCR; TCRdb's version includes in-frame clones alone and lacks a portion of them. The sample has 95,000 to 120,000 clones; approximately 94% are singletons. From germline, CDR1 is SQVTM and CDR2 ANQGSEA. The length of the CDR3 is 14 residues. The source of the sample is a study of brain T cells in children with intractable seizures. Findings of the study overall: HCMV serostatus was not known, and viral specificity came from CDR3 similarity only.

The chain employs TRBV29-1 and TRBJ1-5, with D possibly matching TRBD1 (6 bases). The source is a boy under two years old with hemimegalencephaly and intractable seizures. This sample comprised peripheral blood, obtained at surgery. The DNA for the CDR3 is TGCCCCGGCAACGAGGGGGATAGCAATCAGCCCCAGCATTTT. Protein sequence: CPGNEGDSNQPQHF. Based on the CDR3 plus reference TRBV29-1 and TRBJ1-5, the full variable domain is SAVISQKPSRDICQRGTSLTIQCQVDSQVTMMFWYRQQPGQSLTLIATANQGSEATYESGFVIDKFPISRPNLTFSTLTVSNMSPEDSSIYLCPGNEGDSNQPQHFGDGTRLSIL.